This T cell receptor (beta chain) was observed in a study of T cell changes during pregnancy in multiple sclerosis. Sequencing used immunoSEQ multiplex PCR; TCRdb keeps in-frame clones, though not all of them. There are about 50,000 clones in the sample; about 90% occur only once, and 0.61% lies in the top ten. CDR3 length: 18 amino acids. Trimming cost V 6 bases and J 2 bases; bases outside gene matches: 14. Germline loops: CDR1 SNHLY, CDR2 FYNNEI. The sample consisted of CD4+ T cells from peripheral blood mononuclear cells, taken after pregnancy. The TCR sequence derives from a female donor in good health, enrolled as a control in a pregnancy study. The V gene is TRBV2, the J gene TRBJ2-1; the match to TRBD1 covers 9 bases. The CDR3 here is CASSLGTGRDLTYNEQFF. DNA for the CDR3: TGTGCCAGCAGCCTCGGGACAGGGAGGGACTTAACCTACAATGAGCAGTTCTTC.